This TCR beta chain was captured in a study of CD4 T cells in relation to SARS-CoV-2 and coronaviruses. Study-level findings and limits: The cross-reactivity analysis covered only spike protein, not other viral proteins.

This clone was recorded a few times. Its antigen remains unknown. CDR3 size: 14 residues. Trimming took 2 bases from V and 6 from J, leaving 13 bases between them. Germline-derived CDR1 and CDR2 are KGHSH and LQKENI. Survey-level TCR-beta sequencing used DNA from CEF-cultured naive and memory CD4+ T cells. Repertoires were generated with immunoSEQ multiplex PCR, while TCRdb's copy carries only in-frame clones and drops some. The table includes about 38,000 clones, around 77% detected once. For less than eleven days, 10^5 sorted CD4+ cells grew with T cell-depleted PBMCs and CEF. This chain uses TRBV18 with TRBJ1-2; a possible D gene is TRBD1 (6 bases). This clonotype was obtained from an adult with COVID-19. What was sequenced was memory CD4+ T cells from PBMCs, cultured in vitro. This CDR3 is CASSPILQGDGYTF. CDR3 bases: TGTGCCAGCTCACCAATCTTACAGGGCGATGGCTACACCTTC.